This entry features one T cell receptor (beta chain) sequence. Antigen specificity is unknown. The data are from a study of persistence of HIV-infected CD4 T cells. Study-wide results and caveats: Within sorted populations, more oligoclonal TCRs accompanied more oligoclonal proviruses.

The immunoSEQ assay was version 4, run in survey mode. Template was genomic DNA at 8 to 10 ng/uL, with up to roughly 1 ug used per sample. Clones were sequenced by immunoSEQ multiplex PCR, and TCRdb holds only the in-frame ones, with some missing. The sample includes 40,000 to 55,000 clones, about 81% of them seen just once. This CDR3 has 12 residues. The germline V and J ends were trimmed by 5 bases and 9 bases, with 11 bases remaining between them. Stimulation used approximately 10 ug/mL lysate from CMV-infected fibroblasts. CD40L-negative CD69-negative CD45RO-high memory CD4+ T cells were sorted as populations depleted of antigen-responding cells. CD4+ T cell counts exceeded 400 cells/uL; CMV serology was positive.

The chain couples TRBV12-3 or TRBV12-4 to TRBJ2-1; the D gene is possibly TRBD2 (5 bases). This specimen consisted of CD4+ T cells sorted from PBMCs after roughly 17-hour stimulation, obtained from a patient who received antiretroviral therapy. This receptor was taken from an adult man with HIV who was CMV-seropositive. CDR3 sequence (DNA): TGTGCCAGCAGTCAAAGAACTAGTGAGCAGTTCTTC. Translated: CASSQRTSEQFF.